This T cell receptor (beta chain) was obtained from a study of T cell responses to AZD1222 COVID-19 vaccine. The method was immunoSEQ multiplex PCR; TCRdb's version includes in-frame clones alone and lacks a portion of them. The table records about 80,000 clones, approximately 85% of them present only once. The CDR3 runs to 17 residues. With V trimmed by 0 bases and J by 3 bases, 8 bases remained unmatched. Per the germline V gene, CDR1 is MGHRA and CDR2 is YSYEKL. The V gene is TRBV4-1, the J gene TRBJ2-5; TRBD2 matches 9 bases. The sequencing used peripheral blood, collected 28 days after the second AZD1222 dose. This clonotype was obtained from an adult who received the AZD1222 COVID-19 vaccine. CDR3 loop: CASSQDPMASGEETQYF. The CDR3 nucleotides read TGCGCCAGCAGCCAAGATCCGATGGCTAGCGGGGAAGAGACCCAGTACTTC.